What follows are 9 T cell receptor beta chains derived from one specimen sequenced in a study of vaccination and CD4 T cells after COVID-19. Antigens for these TCRs are unknown. Cultured CD4+ T cell DNA was sequenced using the Oncomine TCR Beta short-read assay. TCRdb redid the calling of the PCR reads with MiXCR, one entry per CDR3 protein. This sample has approximately 15,000 distinct CDR3 sequences; roughly 63% occur once, and the top ten carry 6.2%. Treatment reported: approximately 9-day PBMC culture with coronavirus spike peptide pools or control peptides (ViraFEST assay). Sequencing was carried out using CD4+ T cells from blood, cultured in vitro. These receptors were obtained from a human donor who had recovered from COVID-19.

The table lists this clonotype with a count of one. The chain carries TRBV20-1 and TRBJ1-2, with D unresolved. Germline values: CDR1 DFQATT, CDR2 SNEGSKA (reference sequence). There are 13 residues in the CDR3. Trimming took 3 bases from V and 6 from J, leaving 14 bases between them. CDR3 loop: CSASGLRLDGYTF. The CDR3 bases are TGCAGTGCTAGCGGCTTGCGGTTAGATGGCTACACCTTC.

The chain joins TRBV18 to TRBJ1-1, with D maybe TRBD1 (6 bases). The CDR3 is made up of 13 amino acids. Looked up from germline, CDR1 is KGHSH and CDR2 is LQKENI. Between the trimmed V and J ends, which lost 6 bases and 4 bases, there was a span of 12 bases. CDR3 protein: CASSRGGSTEAFF. CDR3 nucleotide sequence: TGTGCCAGCTCCCGAGGGGGAAGCACTGAAGCTTTCTTT.

J is TRBJ2-5 and V is TRBV7-3, with D perhaps given as TRBD1 or TRBD2 (5 bases each). The ends were cut back, 2 bases at V and 3 bases at J, with 13 bases in the middle. The germline V gene encodes CDR1 SGHTA and CDR2 FQGTGA. This CDR3 contains 15 residues. CDR3 nucleotides: TGTGCCAGCAGCTTATCTCCGGGACCTAAAGAGACCCAGTACTTC. This sequence encodes CASSLSPGPKETQYF.

This clonotype showed up just a few times. This sequence joins TRBV20-1 and TRBJ1-2; D remains ambiguous. This CDR3 spans 12 amino acids. CDR1 DFQATT and CDR2 SNEGSKA come from the germline V gene (reference sequence). Deletions cut 7 bases from V and 7 bases from J, with 16 bases between. CDR3 in amino acids: CSVGPEPTGYTF. CDR3 coding DNA: TGCAGTGTCGGGCCAGAGCCGACTGGCTACACCTTC.

The rearrangement uses TRBV5-4 and TRBJ1-6; perhaps TRBD1 as D (6 bases). The V end lost 0 bases, the J end lost 7 bases, and 11 bases lay between the germline ends. The CDR3 is made up of 15 amino acids. Germline-derived CDR1 and CDR2 are SGHNT and YYREEE (reference sequence). The CDR3 reads CASSLAQGMNSPLHF. In DNA form, the CDR3 reads TGTGCCAGCAGCTTGGCACAGGGAATGAATTCACCCCTCCACTTT. The full variable domain, completed using reference TRBV5-4 and TRBJ1-6, is ETGVTQSPTHLIKTRGQQVTLRCSSQSGHNTVSWYQQALGQGPQFIFQYYREEENGRGNFPPRFSGLQFPNYSSELNVNALELDDSALYLCASSLAQGMNSPLHFGNGTRLTVT.

This chain links TRBV20-1 with TRBJ2-7; D remains unclear. Germline V gene lookup returns CDR1 DFQATT and CDR2 SNEGSKA (reference sequence). The CDR3 sequence is 12 residues long. V lost 3 bases and J 0 bases, leaving 6 bases between the germline ends. Here the CDR3 reads CSASVFSYEQYF. In DNA, the CDR3 is TGCAGTGCTAGCGTCTTCTCCTACGAGCAGTACTTC.

V and J are TRBV24-1 and TRBJ2-1, with TRBD1 matching 7 bases. The CDR3 has 14 residues. The V gene's germline CDR1 is KGHDR and CDR2 SFDVKD. V gave up 3 bases and J gave up 7 bases; unmatched junction bases: 5. The CDR3 DNA follows: TGTGCCACCAGTGATGGGGGACAGCTTAATGAGCAGTTCTTC. It specifies CATSDGGQLNEQFF.

This chain uses TRBV19 with TRBJ1-1, with 9 bases aligning to TRBD1. Germline CDR1 is LNHDA and CDR2 is SQIVND (reference sequence). The J segment lost 4 bases and the V segment lost 6 bases, leaving 12 bases of the junction unmatched. There are 16 residues in the CDR3. CDR3 nucleotide sequence: TGTGCCAGTAGCGGGGGACAGGGAAAGCCGGGCACTGAAGCTTTCTTT. This sequence encodes CASSGGQGKPGTEAFF.

The chain links TRBV30 to TRBJ2-3; D uncertain. This CDR3 region has 11 residues. CDR1 GTSNPN and CDR2 SVGIG come from the germline V gene (reference sequence). V dropped 0 bases and J dropped 4 bases, with 2 bases sitting between them. CDR3 region: CAWSVSDTQYF. The DNA for the CDR3 is TGTGCCTGGAGTGTTTCAGATACGCAGTATTTT.